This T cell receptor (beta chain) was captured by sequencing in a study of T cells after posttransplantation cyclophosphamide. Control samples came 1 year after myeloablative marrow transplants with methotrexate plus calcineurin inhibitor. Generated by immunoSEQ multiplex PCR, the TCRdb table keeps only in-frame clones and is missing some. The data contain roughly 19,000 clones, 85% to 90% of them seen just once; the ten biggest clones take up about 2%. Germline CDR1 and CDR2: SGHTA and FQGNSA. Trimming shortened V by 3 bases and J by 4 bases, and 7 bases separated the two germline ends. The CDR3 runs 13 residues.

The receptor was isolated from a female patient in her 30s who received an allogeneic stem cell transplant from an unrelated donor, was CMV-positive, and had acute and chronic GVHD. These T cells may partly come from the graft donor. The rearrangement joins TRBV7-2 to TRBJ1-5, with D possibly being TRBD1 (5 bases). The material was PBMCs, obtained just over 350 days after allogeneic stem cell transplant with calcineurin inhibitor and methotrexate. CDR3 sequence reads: CASSFRVNQPQHF. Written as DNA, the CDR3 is TGTGCCAGCAGCTTCAGGGTAAATCAGCCCCAGCATTTT.